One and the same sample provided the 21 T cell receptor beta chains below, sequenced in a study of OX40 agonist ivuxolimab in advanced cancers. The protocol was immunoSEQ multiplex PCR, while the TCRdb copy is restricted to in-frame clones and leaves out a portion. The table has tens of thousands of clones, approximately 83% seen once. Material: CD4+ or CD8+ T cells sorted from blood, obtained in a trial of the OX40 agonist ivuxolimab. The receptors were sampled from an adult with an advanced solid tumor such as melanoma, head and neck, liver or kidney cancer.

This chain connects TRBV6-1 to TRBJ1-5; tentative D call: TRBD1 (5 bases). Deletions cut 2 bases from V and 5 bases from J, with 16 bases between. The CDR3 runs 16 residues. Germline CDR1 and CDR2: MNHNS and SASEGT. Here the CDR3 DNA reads TGTGCCAGCAGTGAAAGTAGGGGTGGGATATATCAGCCCCAGCATTTT. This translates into CASSESRGGIYQPQHF.

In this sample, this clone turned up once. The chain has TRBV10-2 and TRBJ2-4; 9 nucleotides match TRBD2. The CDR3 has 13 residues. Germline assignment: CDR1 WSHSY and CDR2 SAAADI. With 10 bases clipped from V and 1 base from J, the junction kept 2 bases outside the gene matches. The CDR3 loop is CATAGGAKNIQYF. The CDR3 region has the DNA TGCGCCACCGCGGGGGGGGCCAAAAACATTCAGTACTTC.

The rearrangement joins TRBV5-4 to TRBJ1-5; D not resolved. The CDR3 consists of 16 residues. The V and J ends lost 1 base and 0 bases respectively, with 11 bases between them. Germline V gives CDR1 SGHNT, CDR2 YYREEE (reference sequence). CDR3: CASSLKLGYSNQPQHF. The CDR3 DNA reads TGTGCCAGCAGCTTGAAACTCGGGTATAGCAATCAGCCCCAGCATTTT.

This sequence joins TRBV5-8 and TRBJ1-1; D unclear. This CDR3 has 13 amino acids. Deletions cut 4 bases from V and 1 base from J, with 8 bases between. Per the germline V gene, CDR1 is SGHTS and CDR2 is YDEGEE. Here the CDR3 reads CASSRKPNTEAFF. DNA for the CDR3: TGTGCCAGCAGCCGAAAGCCGAACACTGAAGCTTTCTTT. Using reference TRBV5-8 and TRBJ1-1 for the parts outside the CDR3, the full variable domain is EAGVTQSPTHLIKTRGQQATLRCSPISGHTSVYWYQQALGLGLQFLLWYDEGEERNRGNFPPRFSGRQFPNYSSELNVNALELEDSALYLCASSRKPNTEAFFGQGTRLTVV.

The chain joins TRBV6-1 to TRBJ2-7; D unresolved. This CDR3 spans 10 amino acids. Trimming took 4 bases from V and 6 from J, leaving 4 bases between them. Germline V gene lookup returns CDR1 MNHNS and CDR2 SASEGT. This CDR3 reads CASSVGEQYF. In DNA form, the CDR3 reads TGTGCCAGCAGTGTAGGCGAGCAGTACTTC.

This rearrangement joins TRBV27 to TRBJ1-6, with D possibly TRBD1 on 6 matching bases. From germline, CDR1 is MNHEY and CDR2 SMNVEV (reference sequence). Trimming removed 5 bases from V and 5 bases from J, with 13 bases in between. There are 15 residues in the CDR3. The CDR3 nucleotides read TGTGCCAGCAGTCCGCGGACAGAGAATAATTCACCCCTCCACTTT. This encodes CASSPRTENNSPLHF.

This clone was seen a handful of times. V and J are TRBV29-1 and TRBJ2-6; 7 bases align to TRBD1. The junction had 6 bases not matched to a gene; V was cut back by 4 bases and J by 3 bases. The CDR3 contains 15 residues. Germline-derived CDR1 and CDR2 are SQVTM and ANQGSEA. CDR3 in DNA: TGCAGCGTTGTGCAACAGGGGTTTGGGGCCAACGTCCTGACTTTC. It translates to CSVVQQGFGANVLTF.

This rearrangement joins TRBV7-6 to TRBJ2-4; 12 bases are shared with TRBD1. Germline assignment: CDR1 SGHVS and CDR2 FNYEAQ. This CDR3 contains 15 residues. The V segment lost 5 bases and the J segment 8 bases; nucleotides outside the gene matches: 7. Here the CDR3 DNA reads TGTGCCAGCAGCCCGGCGGGACAGGGGGCGTACATTCAGTACTTC. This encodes CASSPAGQGAYIQYF.

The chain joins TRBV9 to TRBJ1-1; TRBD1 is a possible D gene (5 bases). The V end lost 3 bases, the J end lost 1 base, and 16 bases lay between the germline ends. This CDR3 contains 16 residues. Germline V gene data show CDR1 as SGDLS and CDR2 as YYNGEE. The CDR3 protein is CASSAGGRVRNTEAFF. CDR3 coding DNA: TGTGCCAGCAGCGCCGGTGGCAGGGTGAGGAACACTGAAGCTTTCTTT.

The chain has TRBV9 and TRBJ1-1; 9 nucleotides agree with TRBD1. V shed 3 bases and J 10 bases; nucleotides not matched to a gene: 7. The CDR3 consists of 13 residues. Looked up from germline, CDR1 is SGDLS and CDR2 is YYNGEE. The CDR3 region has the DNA TGTGCCAGCAGCGCAGGGGACAGGGTGGGAGCTTTCTTT. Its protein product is CASSAGDRVGAFF. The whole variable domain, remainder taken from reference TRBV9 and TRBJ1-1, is DSGVTQTPKHLITATGQRVTLRCSPRSGDLSVYWYQQSLDQGLQFLIQYYNGEERAKGNILERFSAQQFPDLHSELNLSSLELGDSALYFCASSAGDRVGAFFGQGTRLTVV.

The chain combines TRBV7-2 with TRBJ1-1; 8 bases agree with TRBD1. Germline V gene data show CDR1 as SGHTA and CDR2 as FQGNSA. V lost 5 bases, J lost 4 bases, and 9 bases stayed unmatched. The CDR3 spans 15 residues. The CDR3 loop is CASSPTRTGFTEAFF. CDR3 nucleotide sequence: TGTGCCAGCAGCCCGACCCGGACAGGGTTCACTGAAGCTTTCTTT.

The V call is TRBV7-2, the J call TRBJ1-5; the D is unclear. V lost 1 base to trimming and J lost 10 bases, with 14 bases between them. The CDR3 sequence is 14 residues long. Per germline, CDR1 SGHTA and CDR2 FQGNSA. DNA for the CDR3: TGTGCCAGCAGCTTAGATGAGGGTGTGGGACCCCAGCATTTT. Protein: CASSLDEGVGPQHF.

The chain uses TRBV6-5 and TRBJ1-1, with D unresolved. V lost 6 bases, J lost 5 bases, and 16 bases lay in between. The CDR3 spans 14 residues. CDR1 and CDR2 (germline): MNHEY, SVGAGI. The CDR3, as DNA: TGTGCCAGCAGCCTCCGGACTGGGAGGACTGAAGCTTTCTTT. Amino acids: CASSLRTGRTEAFF.

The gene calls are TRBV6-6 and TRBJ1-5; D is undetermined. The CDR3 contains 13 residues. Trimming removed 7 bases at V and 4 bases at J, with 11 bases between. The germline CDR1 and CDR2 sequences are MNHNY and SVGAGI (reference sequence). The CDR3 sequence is CASTIGANQPQHF. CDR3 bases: TGTGCCAGCACCATTGGAGCGAATCAGCCCCAGCATTTT.

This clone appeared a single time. CDR3 region: CASSLASGGAFEQFF. The CDR3 nucleotides are TGTGCCAGCAGCTTAGCTAGCGGGGGGGCCTTTGAGCAGTTCTTC. V gene TRBV7-8 combines with J gene TRBJ2-1; TRBD2 aligns across 11 bases. Germline trimming cut 0 bases from V and 9 bases from J; bases unmatched to any gene: 4. CDR3 length equals 15 residues. Germline assignment: CDR1 SGHVS and CDR2 FQNEAQ.

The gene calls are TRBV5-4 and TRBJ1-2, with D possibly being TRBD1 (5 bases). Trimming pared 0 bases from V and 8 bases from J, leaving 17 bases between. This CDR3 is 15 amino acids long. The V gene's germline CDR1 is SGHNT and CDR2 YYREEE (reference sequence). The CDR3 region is CASSLAHAREGGYTF. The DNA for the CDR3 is TGTGCCAGCAGCTTGGCTCACGCCAGGGAAGGAGGCTACACCTTC.

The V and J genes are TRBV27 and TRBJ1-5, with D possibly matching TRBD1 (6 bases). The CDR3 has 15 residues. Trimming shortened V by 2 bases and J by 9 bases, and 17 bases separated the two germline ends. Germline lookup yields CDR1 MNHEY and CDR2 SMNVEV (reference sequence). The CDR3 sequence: CASSLTTGPSGPQHF. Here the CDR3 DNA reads TGTGCCAGCAGTTTAACGACAGGCCCCTCGGGGCCCCAGCATTTT.

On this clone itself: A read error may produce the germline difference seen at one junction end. Here the CDR3 DNA reads TGTGCCAGCTCATCTATAGGGAACGCTGAAGCTTTCTTT. Its protein is CASSSIGNAEAFF. The V and J genes are TRBV18 and TRBJ1-1; D call uncertain. The CDR3 spans 13 residues. The germline V gene encodes CDR1 KGHSH and CDR2 LQKENI. The entire variable domain, with the rest obtained from reference TRBV18 and TRBJ1-1, is as follows: NAGVMQNPRHLVRRRGQEARLRCSPMKGHSHVYWYRQLPEEGLKFMVYLQKENIIDESGMPKERFSAEFPKEGPSILRIQQVVRGDSAAYFCASSSIGNAEAFFGQGTRLTVV.

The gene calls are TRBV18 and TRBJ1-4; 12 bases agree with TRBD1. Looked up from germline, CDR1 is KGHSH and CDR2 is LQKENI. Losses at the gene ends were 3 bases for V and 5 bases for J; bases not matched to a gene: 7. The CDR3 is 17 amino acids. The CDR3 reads CASSPAGTGGVNEKLFF. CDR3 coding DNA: TGTGCCAGCTCACCGGCCGGGACAGGGGGCGTAAATGAAAAACTGTTTTTT.

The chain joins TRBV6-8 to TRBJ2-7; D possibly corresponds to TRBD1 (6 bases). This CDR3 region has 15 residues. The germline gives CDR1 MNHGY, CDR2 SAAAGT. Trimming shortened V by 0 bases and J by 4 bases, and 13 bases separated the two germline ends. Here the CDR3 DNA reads TGTGCCAGCAGTTACTCATCGACAGGAATTTACGAGCAGTACTTC. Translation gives CASSYSSTGIYEQYF.

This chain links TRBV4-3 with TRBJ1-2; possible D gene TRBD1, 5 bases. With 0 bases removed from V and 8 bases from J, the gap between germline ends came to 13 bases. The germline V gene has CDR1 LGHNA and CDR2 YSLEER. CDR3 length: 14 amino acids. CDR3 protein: CASSQDEGRHGYTF. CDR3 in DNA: TGCGCCAGCAGCCAAGATGAGGGACGCCACGGCTACACCTTC.